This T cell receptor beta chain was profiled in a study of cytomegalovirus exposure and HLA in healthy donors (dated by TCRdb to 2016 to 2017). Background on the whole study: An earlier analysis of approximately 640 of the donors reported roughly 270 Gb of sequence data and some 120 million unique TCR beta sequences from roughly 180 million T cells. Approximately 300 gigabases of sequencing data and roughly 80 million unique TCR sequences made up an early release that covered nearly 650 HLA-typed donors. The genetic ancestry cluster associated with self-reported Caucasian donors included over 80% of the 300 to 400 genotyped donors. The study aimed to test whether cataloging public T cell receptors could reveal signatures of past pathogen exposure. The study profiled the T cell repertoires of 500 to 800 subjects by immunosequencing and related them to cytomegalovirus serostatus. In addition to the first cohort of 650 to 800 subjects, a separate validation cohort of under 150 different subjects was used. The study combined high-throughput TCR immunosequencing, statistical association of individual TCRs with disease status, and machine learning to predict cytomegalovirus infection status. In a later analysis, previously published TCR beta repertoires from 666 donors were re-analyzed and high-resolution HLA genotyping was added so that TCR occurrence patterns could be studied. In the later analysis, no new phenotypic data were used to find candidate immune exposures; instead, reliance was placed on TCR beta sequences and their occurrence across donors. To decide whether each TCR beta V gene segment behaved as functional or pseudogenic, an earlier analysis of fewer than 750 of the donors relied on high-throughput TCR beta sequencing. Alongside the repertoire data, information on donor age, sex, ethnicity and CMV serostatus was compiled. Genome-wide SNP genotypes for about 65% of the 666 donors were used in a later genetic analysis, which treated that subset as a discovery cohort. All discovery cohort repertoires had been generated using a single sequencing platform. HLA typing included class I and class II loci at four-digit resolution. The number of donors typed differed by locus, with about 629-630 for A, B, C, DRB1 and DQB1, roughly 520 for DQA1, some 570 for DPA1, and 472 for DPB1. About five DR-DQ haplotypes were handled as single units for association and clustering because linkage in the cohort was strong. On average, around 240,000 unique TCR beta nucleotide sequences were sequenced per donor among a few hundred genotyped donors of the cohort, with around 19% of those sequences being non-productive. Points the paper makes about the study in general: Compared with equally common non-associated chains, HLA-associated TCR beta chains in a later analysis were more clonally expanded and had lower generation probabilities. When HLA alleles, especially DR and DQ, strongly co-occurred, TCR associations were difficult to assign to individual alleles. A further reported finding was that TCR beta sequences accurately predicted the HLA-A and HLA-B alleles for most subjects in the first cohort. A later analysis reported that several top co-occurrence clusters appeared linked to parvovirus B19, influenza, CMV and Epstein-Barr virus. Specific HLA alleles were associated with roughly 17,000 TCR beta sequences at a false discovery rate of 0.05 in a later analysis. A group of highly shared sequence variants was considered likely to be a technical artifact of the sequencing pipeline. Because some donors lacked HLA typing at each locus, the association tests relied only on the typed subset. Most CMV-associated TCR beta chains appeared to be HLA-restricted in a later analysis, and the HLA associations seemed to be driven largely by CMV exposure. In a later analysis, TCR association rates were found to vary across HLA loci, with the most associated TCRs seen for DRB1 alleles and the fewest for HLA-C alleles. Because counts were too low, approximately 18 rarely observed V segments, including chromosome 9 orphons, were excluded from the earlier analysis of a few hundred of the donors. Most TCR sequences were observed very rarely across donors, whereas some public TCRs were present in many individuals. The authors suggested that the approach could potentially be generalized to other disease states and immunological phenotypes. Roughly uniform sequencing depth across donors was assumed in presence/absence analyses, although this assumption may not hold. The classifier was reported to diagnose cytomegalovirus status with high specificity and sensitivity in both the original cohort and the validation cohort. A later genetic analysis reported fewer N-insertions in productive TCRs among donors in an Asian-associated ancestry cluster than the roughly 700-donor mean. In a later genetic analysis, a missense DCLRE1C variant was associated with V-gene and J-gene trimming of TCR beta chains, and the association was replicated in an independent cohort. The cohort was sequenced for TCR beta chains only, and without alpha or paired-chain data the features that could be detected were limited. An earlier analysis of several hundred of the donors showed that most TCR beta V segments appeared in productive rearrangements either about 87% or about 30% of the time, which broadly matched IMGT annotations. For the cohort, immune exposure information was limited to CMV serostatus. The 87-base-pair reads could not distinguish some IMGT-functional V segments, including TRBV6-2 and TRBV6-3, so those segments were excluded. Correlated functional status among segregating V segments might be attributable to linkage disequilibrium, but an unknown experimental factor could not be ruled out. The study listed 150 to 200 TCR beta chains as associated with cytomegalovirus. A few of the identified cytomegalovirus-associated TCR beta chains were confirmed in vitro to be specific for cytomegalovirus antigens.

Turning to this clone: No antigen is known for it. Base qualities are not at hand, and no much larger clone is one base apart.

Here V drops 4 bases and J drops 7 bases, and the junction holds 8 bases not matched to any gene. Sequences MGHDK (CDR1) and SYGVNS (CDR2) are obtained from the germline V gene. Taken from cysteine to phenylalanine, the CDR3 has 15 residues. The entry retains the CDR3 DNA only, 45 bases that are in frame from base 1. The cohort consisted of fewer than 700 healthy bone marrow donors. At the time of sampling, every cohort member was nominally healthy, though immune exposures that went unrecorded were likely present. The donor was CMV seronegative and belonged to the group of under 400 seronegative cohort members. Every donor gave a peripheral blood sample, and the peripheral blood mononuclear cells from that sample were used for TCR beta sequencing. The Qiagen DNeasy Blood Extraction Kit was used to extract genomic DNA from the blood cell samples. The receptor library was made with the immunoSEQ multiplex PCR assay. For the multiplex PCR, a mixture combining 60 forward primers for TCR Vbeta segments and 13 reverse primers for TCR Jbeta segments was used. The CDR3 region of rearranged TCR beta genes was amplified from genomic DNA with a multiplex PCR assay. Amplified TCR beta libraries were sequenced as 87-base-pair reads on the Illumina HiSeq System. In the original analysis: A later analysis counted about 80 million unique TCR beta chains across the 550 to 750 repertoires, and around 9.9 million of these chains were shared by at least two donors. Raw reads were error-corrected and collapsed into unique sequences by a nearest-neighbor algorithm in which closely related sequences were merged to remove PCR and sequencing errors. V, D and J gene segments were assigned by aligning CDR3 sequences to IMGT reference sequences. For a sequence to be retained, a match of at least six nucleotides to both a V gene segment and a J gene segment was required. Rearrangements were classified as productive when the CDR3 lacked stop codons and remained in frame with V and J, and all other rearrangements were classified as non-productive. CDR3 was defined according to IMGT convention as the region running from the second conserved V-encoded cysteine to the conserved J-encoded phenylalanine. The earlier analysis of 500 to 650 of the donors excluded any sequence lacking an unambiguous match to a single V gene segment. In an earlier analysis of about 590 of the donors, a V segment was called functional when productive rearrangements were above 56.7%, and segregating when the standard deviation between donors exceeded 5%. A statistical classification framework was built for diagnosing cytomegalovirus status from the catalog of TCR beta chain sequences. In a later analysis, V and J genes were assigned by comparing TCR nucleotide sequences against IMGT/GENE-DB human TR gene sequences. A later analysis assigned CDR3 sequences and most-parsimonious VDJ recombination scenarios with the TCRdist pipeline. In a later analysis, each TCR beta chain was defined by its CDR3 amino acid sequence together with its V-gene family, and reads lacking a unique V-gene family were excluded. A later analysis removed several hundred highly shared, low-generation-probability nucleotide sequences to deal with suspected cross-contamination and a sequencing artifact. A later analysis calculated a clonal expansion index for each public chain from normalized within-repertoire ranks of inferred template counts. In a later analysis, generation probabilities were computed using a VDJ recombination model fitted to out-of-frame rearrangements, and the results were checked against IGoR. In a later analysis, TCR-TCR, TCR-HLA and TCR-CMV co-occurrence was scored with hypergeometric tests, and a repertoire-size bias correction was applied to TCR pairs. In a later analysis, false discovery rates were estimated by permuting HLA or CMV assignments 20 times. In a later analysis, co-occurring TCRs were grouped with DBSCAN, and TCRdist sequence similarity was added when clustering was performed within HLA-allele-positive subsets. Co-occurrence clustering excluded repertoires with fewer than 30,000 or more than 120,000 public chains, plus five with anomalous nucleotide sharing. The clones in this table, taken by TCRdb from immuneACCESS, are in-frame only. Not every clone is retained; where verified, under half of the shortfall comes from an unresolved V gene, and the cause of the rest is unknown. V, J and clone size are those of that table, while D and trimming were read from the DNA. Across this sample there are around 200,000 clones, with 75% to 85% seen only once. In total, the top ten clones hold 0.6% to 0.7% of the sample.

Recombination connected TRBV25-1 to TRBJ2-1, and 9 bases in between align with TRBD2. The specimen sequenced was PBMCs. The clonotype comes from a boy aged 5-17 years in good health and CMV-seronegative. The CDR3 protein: CASSGASGRWNEQFF. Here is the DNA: TGTGCCAGCAGTGGAGCGAGCGGGAGGTGGAATGAGCAGTTCTTC.